This T cell receptor beta chain was identified during a study of vaccination effects on CD4 cells after COVID-19. The wider study: Expansion with viral peptide pools was applied to antigen-specific CD4+ T cells by the ViraFEST assay prior to sequencing. Broader study findings: Convalescent patients were scarce in the study, and it lacked early post-infection timepoints. There was marked clonal contraction among infection- and vaccine-induced clones late after vaccination.

When around 9 days of culture had elapsed, CD4+ T cells were isolated. Participants were vaccinated with two doses of either the BNT162b2 or mRNA-1273 vaccine. Profiling relied on immunoSEQ multiplex PCR, and the TCRdb table lists in-frame clones only, not all of them. Of about 66,000 clones in the sample, under 80% are singletons; the top ten hold about 2.4%. Trimming shortened V by 0 bases and J by 8 bases, and 17 bases separated the two germline ends. Germline CDR1 reads SGHNT; CDR2 reads YYREEE (reference sequence). This CDR3 has 15 residues. This clone was counted a single time. Antigen unknown. The TCR comes from a human donor who received a COVID-19 vaccine. The sample here was CD4+ T cells from PBMCs cultured without peptide, taken after COVID-19 vaccination. The chain has TRBV5-4 and TRBJ1-2, with D tentatively TRBD1 (5 bases). CDR3 amino acids: CASSLARAGGRGYTF. The CDR3 nucleotides are TGTGCCAGCAGCTTGGCCCGGGCGGGGGGACGAGGCTACACCTTC.